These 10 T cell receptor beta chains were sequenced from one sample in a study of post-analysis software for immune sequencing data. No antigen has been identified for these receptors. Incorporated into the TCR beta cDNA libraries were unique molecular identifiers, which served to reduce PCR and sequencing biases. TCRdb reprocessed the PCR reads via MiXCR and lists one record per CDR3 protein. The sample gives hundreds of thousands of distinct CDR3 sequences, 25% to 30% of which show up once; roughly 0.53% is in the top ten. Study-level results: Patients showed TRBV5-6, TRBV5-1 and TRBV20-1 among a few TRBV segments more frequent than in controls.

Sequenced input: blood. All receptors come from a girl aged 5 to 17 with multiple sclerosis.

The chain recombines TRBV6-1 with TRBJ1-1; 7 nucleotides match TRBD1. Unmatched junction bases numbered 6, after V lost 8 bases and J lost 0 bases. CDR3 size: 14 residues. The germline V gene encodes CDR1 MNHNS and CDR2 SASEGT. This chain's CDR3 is CASGKQGMNTEAFF. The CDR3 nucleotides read TGTGCCAGCGGTAAACAGGGGATGAACACTGAAGCTTTCTTT.

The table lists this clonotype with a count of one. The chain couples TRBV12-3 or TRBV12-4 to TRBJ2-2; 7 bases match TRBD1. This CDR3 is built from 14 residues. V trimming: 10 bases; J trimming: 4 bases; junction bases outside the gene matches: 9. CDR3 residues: CATQGVSGTGELFF. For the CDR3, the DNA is TGTGCCACCCAGGGGGTCTCTGGCACCGGGGAGCTGTTTTTT.

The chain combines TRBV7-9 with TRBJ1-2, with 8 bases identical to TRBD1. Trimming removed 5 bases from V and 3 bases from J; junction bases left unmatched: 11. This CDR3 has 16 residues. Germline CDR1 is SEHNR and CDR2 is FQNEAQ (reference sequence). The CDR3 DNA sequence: TGTGCCAGCAGCGGAACTCCGGGACAGGACTACTATGGCTACACCTTC. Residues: CASSGTPGQDYYGYTF.

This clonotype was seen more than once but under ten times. CDR3 coding DNA: TGTGCCAGCAGTCGGGACAGTAATAACTATGGCTACACCTTC. This gives the protein CASSRDSNNYGYTF. The V call is TRBV2, the J call TRBJ1-2; 7 nucleotides align to TRBD1. J gave up 1 base and V 5 bases, and 4 bases lay outside the gene matches. Germline CDR1 reads SNHLY; CDR2 reads FYNNEI. This CDR3 is 14 amino acids long.

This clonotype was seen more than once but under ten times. The CDR3 nucleotides are TGTGCCAGCAGCCCCCTTGTGGGCCAGCCCCAGCATTTT. Its translation is CASSPLVGQPQHF. The V and J genes are TRBV7-2 and TRBJ1-5; D gene uncertain. The germline V gene has CDR1 SGHTA and CDR2 FQGNSA. This CDR3 is 13 amino acids long. The V end was cut by 5 bases, the J end by 7 bases, with 12 bases between. Looking up the rest from reference TRBV7-2 and TRBJ1-5 gives the full variable domain: GAGVSQSPSNKVTEKGKDVELRCDPISGHTALYWYRQSLGQGLEFLIYFQGNSAPDKSGLPSDRFSAERTGGSVSTLTIQRTQQEDSAVYLCASSPLVGQPQHFGDGTRLSIL.

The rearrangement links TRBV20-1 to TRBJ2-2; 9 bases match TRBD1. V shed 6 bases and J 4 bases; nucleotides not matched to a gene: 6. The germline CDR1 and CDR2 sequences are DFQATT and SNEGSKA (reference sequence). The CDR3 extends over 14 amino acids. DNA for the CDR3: TGCAGTGCCAAACGGGACAGGGCCACCGGGGAGCTGTTTTTT. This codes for CSAKRDRATGELFF.

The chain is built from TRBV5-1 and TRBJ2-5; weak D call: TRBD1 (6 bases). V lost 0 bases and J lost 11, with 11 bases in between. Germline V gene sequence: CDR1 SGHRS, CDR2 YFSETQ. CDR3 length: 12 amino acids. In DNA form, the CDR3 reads TGCGCCAGCAGCTTGGCAGGGGTCAAGCAGTACTTC. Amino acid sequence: CASSLAGVKQYF.

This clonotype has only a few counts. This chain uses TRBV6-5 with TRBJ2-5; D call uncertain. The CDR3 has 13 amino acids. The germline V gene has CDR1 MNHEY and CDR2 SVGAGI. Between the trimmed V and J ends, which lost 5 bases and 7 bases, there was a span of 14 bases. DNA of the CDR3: TGTGCCAGCAGTCAGGCCCGGCTCCCGACCCAGTACTTC. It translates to CASSQARLPTQYF.

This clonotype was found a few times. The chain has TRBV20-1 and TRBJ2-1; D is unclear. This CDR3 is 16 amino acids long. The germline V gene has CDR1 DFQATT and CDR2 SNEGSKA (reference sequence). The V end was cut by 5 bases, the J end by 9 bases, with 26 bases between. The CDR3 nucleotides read TGCAGTGCTGCCCGAGTGGGTGTCGTCCGGTGGGGTGAGCAGTTCTTC. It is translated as CSAARVGVVRWGEQFF.

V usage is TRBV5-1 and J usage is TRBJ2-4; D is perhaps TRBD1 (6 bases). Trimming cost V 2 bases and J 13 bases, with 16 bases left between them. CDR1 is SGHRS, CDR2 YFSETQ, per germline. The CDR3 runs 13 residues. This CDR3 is CASSFDRLSEQYF. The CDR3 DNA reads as TGCGCCAGCAGCTTCGACAGGCTGAGTGAGCAGTACTTC.